Described below is a single T cell receptor beta chain sequence and its context. In the source study's methods: Amplified reference gene primers provided the basis for estimating nucleated cell counts. Generated by immunoSEQ multiplex PCR, the TCRdb table keeps only in-frame clones and is missing some. The V and J calls and clone size were taken over from that table, and D and trimming were inferred from the DNA. The data hold roughly 150,000 clones, with around nine tenths observed a single time. This CDR3 is built from 16 residues. Germline V lookup: CDR1 SGHVS, CDR2 FQNEAQ. Trimming pared 2 bases from V and 5 bases from J, leaving 15 bases between. The sample comes from a study of blood T cell repertoires in COVID-19. Across the study: The United States, Italy and Spain were the sources of the acute and convalescent COVID-19 samples.

This clonotype was obtained from a woman aged 65 to 85 with acute or convalescent COVID-19. This chain joins TRBV7-8 and TRBJ1-4; D may be TRBD1 (6 bases). Specimen: peripheral blood. The CDR3 DNA sequence: TGTGCCAGCAGCTTAAGTTCTAACAGGGCGAATGAAAAACTGTTTTTT. Translation gives CASSLSSNRANEKLFF.